These 16 T cell receptor beta chains came from one sample sequenced in a study of OX40 agonist ivuxolimab in advanced cancers. Assay: immunoSEQ multiplex PCR; the TCRdb copy retains only in-frame clones and omits some. The sample includes some 60,000 clones, more than 85% of them seen just once. The sample was CD4+ or CD8+ T cells sorted from blood, taken in a trial of the OX40 agonist ivuxolimab. The receptor set was obtained from an adult with an advanced solid tumor such as melanoma, head and neck, liver or kidney cancer.

The chain has TRBV19 and TRBJ1-5; D unclear. With 5 bases removed from V and 9 bases from J, the gap between germline ends came to 14 bases. Germline CDR1 is LNHDA and CDR2 is SQIVND (reference sequence). This CDR3 is 13 amino acids long. Written as DNA, the CDR3 is TGTGCCAGTAGTCTCCGACTTCGCGGGCCCCAGCATTTT. This encodes CASSLRLRGPQHF.

The rearrangement uses TRBV19 and TRBJ2-1, with 11 positions matching TRBD2. The CDR3 runs to 19 residues. Germline V gene sequence: CDR1 LNHDA, CDR2 SQIVND (reference sequence). V shed 3 bases and J 0 bases; nucleotides not matched to a gene: 10. The CDR3 nucleotides read TGTGCCAGTAGTATTACGCTAGCGGGGGGCCCCAGCTCCTACAATGAGCAGTTCTTC. Protein product: CASSITLAGGPSSYNEQFF.

V and J are TRBV5-6 and TRBJ2-7; D remains ambiguous. CDR1 and CDR2 (germline): SGHDT, YYEEEE. The CDR3 is 12 residues long. Trimming pared 3 bases from V and 5 bases from J, leaving 9 bases between. This CDR3 reads CASSSAVNEQYF. The CDR3 DNA follows: TGTGCCAGCAGCTCCGCAGTTAACGAGCAGTACTTC.

This chain links TRBV7-5 with TRBJ2-5. TRBV7-5 is a listed pseudogene. The CDR3 spans 14 residues. CDR3 sequence reads: CARSFVRIQETQYF. The DNA for the CDR3 is TGTGCCAGAAGCTTTGTACGGATCCAAGAGACCCAGTACTTC.

This chain uses TRBV29-1 with TRBJ2-3, with TRBD1 matching 8 bases. V dropped 5 bases and J dropped 4; count of bases not matched to a gene: 5. The CDR3 sequence is 13 residues long. Germline CDR1 reads SQVTM; CDR2 reads ANQGSEA. CDR3 loop: CSVTRQGPDTQYF. CDR3 DNA sequence: TGCAGCGTTACAAGACAGGGGCCAGATACGCAGTATTTT.

The gene calls are TRBV11-3 and TRBJ2-7; D uncertain. The CDR3 consists of 18 residues. The V gene's germline CDR1 is SGHNT and CDR2 YENEEA. The V gene lost 1 base and the J gene lost 2 bases, with 21 bases spanning the gap. The CDR3 coding sequence is TGTGCCAGCAGCTTAGGTTCGTTCGGGCAGAAACGGGCCTACGAGCAGTACTTC. Translated, it gives CASSLGSFGQKRAYEQYF.

This sequence joins TRBV6-5 and TRBJ1-6; TRBD1 aligns across 9 bases. V lost 0 bases and J lost 7; bases outside the gene matches: 4. Germline values: CDR1 MNHEY, CDR2 SVGAGI. There are 16 residues in the CDR3. CDR3 in amino acids: CASSYSRDRANSPLHF. CDR3 nucleotide sequence: TGTGCCAGCAGTTACTCCCGGGACAGGGCGAATTCACCCCTCCACTTT.

Only one count was recorded for this clone. The genes are TRBV4-3 and TRBJ1-1; possibly TRBD1 for D (6 bases). V lost 6 bases and J 0 bases, leaving 11 bases between the germline ends. The CDR3 totals 14 residues. Germline CDR1 is LGHNA and CDR2 is YSLEER. CDR3 sequence (DNA): TGCGCCAGCAGTCAGACAGGCCTGAACACTGAAGCTTTCTTT. It encodes CASSQTGLNTEAFF.

The chain has TRBV6-5 and TRBJ1-4; D is unclear. The CDR3 is made up of 15 amino acids. CDR1 is MNHEY, CDR2 SVGAGI, per germline. V was shortened by 10 bases and J by 0 bases, with 15 bases between the two germline ends. This CDR3 reads CATGSWDATNEKLFF. Here the CDR3 DNA reads TGTGCCACCGGCTCGTGGGATGCAACTAATGAAAAACTGTTTTTT.

The rearrangement joins TRBV18 to TRBJ1-6; D unclear. The germline CDR1 and CDR2 sequences are KGHSH and LQKENI. The CDR3 contains 15 residues. V lost 2 bases to trimming and J lost 8 bases, with 13 bases between them. DNA of the CDR3: TGTGCCAGCTCACCAGGCCTTGGACGGGATTCACCCCTCCACTTT. Translation gives CASSPGLGRDSPLHF. Combining the CDR3 with reference TRBV18 and TRBJ1-6 gives the whole variable domain NAGVMQNPRHLVRRRGQEARLRCSPMKGHSHVYWYRQLPEEGLKFMVYLQKENIIDESGMPKERFSAEFPKEGPSILRIQQVVRGDSAAYFCASSPGLGRDSPLHFGNGTRLTVT.

The sample holds one count of this clone. The rearrangement links TRBV4-2 to TRBJ2-5; 11 bases are a match to TRBD1. The V segment lost 1 base and the J segment 5 bases; nucleotides outside the gene matches: 3. The CDR3 is 15 amino acids. In germline, CDR1 is LGHNA, CDR2 YNFKEQ. The CDR3 spells CASSQVGTGGETQYF. CDR3 DNA sequence: TGTGCCAGCAGCCAAGTGGGGACAGGGGGGGAGACCCAGTACTTC.

The genes are TRBV19 and TRBJ1-3; D ambiguous. The CDR3 consists of 14 residues. Per germline, CDR1 LNHDA and CDR2 SQIVND (reference sequence). The ends were cut back, 7 bases at V and 4 bases at J, with 14 bases in the middle. The CDR3 bases are TGTGCCAGTACCGGACCGCTACGAGGAAACACCATATATTTT. Protein: CASTGPLRGNTIYF.

The chain has TRBV5-1 and TRBJ2-3; the match to TRBD1 covers 7 bases. Germline lookup yields CDR1 SGHRS and CDR2 YFSETQ. This CDR3 comprises 17 residues. The ends lost 2 bases at V and 2 bases at J; junction bases unmatched: 11. The CDR3 region is CASSLGTQGIFTDTQYF. CDR3 nucleotide sequence: TGCGCCAGCAGCTTAGGGACACAGGGGATTTTCACAGATACGCAGTATTTT.

The chain couples TRBV28 to TRBJ2-7, with D unclear. The CDR3 has 12 residues. The V end lost 3 bases, the J end lost 7 bases, and 10 bases lay between the germline ends. CDR1 is MDHEN and CDR2 is SYDVKM in the germline V gene. The DNA of the CDR3 is TGTGCCAGCAGTTTGGACCCTTGGGAGCAGTACTTC. This gives the protein CASSLDPWEQYF.

This chain links TRBV4-2 with TRBJ1-5; TRBD1 aligns across 10 bases. J gave up 7 bases and V 0 bases, and 9 bases lay outside the gene matches. The germline gives CDR1 LGHNA, CDR2 YNFKEQ. CDR3 length: 17 residues. CDR3: CASSQETLGTGEQPQHF. The CDR3 DNA reads TGTGCCAGCAGCCAAGAAACTCTCGGGACAGGGGAACAGCCCCAGCATTTT.

In regard to this clone: This same CDR3 is encoded by further DNA sequences in the sample. The V and J genes are TRBV4-2 and TRBJ2-7; D gene ambiguous. CDR3 length: 16 amino acids. The V gene's germline CDR1 is LGHNA and CDR2 YNFKEQ. The V end lost 1 base, the J end lost 0 bases, and 13 bases lay between the germline ends. CDR3 sequence reads: CASSQVPTIGSYEQYF. The CDR3 DNA reads as TGTGCCAGCAGCCAAGTTCCCACAATTGGCTCCTACGAGCAGTACTTC.